These 8 T cell receptor beta chains share one sample of origin, sequenced in a study of blood T cell repertoires in COVID-19. Profiled with immunoSEQ multiplex PCR; TCRdb holds only in-frame clones, not every one. The data show tens of thousands of clones, roughly 87% seen once. The sequenced material came from peripheral blood. These receptors came from a human donor in a cohort sampled during active COVID-19.

This rearrangement joins TRBV7-3 to TRBJ2-1; 8 bases align to TRBD2. Germline values: CDR1 SGHTA, CDR2 FQGTGA. There are 15 residues in the CDR3. V gave up 5 bases and J gave up 4 bases; unmatched junction bases: 7. CDR3 amino acids: CASSDGGALYNEQFF. The CDR3 DNA sequence: TGTGCCAGCAGCGACGGGGGGGCCCTGTACAATGAGCAGTTCTTC.

J is TRBJ1-1 and V is TRBV3-1 (or the pseudogene TRBV3-2); weak D call: TRBD1 (5 bases). Looked up from germline, CDR1 is LGHDT and CDR2 is YNNKEL (reference sequence). The CDR3 is 14 residues long. Trimming left V 3 bases short and J 5 bases short, with 13 bases between. This CDR3 is CASSHMQGGTEAFF. The CDR3 DNA reads TGTGCCAGCAGCCATATGCAGGGAGGTACTGAAGCTTTCTTT.

This rearrangement joins TRBV10-1 to TRBJ2-7, with 8 bases fitting TRBD1. Germline V gives CDR1 WNHNN, CDR2 SYGVQD (reference sequence). J lost 6 bases, V lost 6 bases, and 7 bases had no gene match. The CDR3 has 13 amino acids. This CDR3 reads CASRSGQGGEQYF. The CDR3 region has the DNA TGCGCCAGCAGATCAGGACAGGGAGGCGAGCAGTACTTC.

V and J are TRBV6-2 or TRBV6-3 and TRBJ1-5, with TRBD1 matching 9 bases. The CDR3 contains 14 residues. V lost 0 bases, J lost 10 bases, and 4 bases stayed unmatched. Germline lookup yields CDR1 MNHEY and CDR2 SVGEGT. CDR3 coding DNA: TGTGCCAGCAGTTACTCGGGGACAGGGATACCCCAGCATTTT. Translated: CASSYSGTGIPQHF.

This rearrangement joins TRBV28 to TRBJ2-7; a possible D gene is TRBD1 (5 bases). This CDR3 comprises 14 residues. V gave up 6 bases and J gave up 2 bases, with 14 bases separating them. CDR1 is MDHEN and CDR2 is SYDVKM in the germline V gene. CDR3 amino acids: CASRRQGVTYEQYF. The CDR3 region has the DNA TGTGCCAGCAGGCGACAAGGGGTGACCTACGAGCAGTACTTC.

The V gene is TRBV18, the J gene TRBJ1-1; TRBD1 matches 8 bases. Germline-derived CDR1 and CDR2 are KGHSH and LQKENI. V trimming: 3 bases; J trimming: 0 bases; junction bases outside the gene matches: 9. The CDR3 is made up of 17 amino acids. The DNA for the CDR3 is TGTGCCAGCTCACCCGGACAGGGAGGTTCCATGAACACTGAAGCTTTCTTT. Its protein product is CASSPGQGGSMNTEAFF. Filled out from reference TRBV18 and TRBJ1-1, the complete variable domain reads NAGVMQNPRHLVRRRGQEARLRCSPMKGHSHVYWYRQLPEEGLKFMVYLQKENIIDESGMPKERFSAEFPKEGPSILRIQQVVRGDSAAYFCASSPGQGGSMNTEAFFGQGTRLTVV.

Here the CDR3 reads CASSLNAGDQGKLFF. The CDR3 nucleotides are TGTGCCAGCAGCTTAAACGCAGGGGACCAGGGAAAACTGTTTTTT. V is TRBV4-2 and J is TRBJ1-4; a possible D gene is TRBD1 (6 bases). V lost 5 bases and J lost 10, with 20 bases in between. The CDR3 is 15 residues long. The germline CDR1 and CDR2 sequences are LGHNA and YNFKEQ.

CDR3 in amino acids: CASSQSGQLQETQYF. The DNA of the CDR3 is TGTGCCAGCAGCCAATCGGGACAGTTACAAGAGACCCAGTACTTC. The chain couples TRBV3-1 (or the pseudogene TRBV3-2) to TRBJ2-5; TRBD1 matches 7 bases. The CDR3 has 15 amino acids. With 2 bases clipped from V and 2 bases from J, the junction kept 5 bases outside the gene matches. The germline V gene encodes CDR1 LGHDT and CDR2 YNNKEL (reference sequence).